The clone carrying this T cell receptor beta chain was detected only a few times. The target antigen is unknown. It was with a sample-barcoded 5' primer and a J-beta primer mix that a second PCR of roughly 6 to 12 cycles was run. Each sample yielded at least 3 million CDR3-containing paired-end reads. A single record per CDR3 protein comes from TCRdb applying MiXCR to the 5' RACE reads. The sample contains fewer than 950,000 distinct CDR3 sequences, roughly 40% of which appear only once. The CDR3 contains 15 residues. Trimming took 7 bases from V and 5 from J; bases not matched to a gene: 9. The study isolated at least 7 million PBMCs from each sample. This entry comes from a study of blood T cells in healthy people across ages. The study, taken as a whole, reports: Any changes in expanded clonotypes were possibly confounded, as donor CMV status remained unknown. Older age coincided with a roughly linear decline in TCR beta diversity per million T cells.

Sequences were obtained from blood. This TCR was recovered from a man younger than 35 in good health. This chain joins TRBV12-3 or TRBV12-4 and TRBJ2-2; the match to TRBD1 covers 8 bases. The DNA of the CDR3 is TGTGCCAGCAATAAACAGGGGGTACAAACCGGGGAGCTGTTTTTT. Its translation is CASNKQGVQTGELFF.